This note documents a single TCR beta chain sequence. This clonotype has at least ten counts. Its cognate antigen has yet to be identified. No quality values exist for individual bases; no much larger clone is one base distant. CDR1 and CDR2 are drawn from the germline V gene: SGDLS, YYNGEE. Trimming costs V 0 bases and J 0 bases, and their ends lie 6 bases apart. There are 14 amino acids in the CDR3, from cysteine to phenylalanine inclusive. Only the CDR3 DNA stays, 42 bases, in frame from base 1. The sample belongs to a study of T-cell reconstitution after alpha-beta-depleted transplantation in children (dated by TCRdb to about 2016). With regard to the full study: Using TCR repertoire profiling, the study quantitatively followed how T-cell immune reconstitution unfolded in children after TCRalphabeta/CD19-depleted allogeneic hematopoietic cell transplantation.

To prepare the library, PCR was applied. The sample was run on an Illumina HiSeq 2500. To normalize quantification of the TCRbeta repertoire, the TCR libraries were built with molecular barcoding that relied on unique molecular identifiers. TCRdb reprocessed the public reads (quality trimming at Q25 with fastp, clone calling with MiXCR) and kept in-frame beta chains. Identical CDR3 protein sequences are pooled into one entry, listed with their most common genes and DNA. The sample table records just over 350,000 distinct CDR3 sequences; 13% of these occur just once. Jointly, the top ten make up approximately 4.3% of the sample.

The sequence was obtained from a human donor who donated a stem cell graft to a child with Fanconi anemia. The sequencing here drew on PBMCs, taken from the stem cell graft. This sequence uses TRBV9 and TRBJ1-1; there is no confident call for the D gene. CDR3 sequence: CASSVGVMNTEAFF. In nucleotides, the sequence is TGTGCCAGCAGCGTAGGGGTCATGAACACTGAAGCTTTCTTT.